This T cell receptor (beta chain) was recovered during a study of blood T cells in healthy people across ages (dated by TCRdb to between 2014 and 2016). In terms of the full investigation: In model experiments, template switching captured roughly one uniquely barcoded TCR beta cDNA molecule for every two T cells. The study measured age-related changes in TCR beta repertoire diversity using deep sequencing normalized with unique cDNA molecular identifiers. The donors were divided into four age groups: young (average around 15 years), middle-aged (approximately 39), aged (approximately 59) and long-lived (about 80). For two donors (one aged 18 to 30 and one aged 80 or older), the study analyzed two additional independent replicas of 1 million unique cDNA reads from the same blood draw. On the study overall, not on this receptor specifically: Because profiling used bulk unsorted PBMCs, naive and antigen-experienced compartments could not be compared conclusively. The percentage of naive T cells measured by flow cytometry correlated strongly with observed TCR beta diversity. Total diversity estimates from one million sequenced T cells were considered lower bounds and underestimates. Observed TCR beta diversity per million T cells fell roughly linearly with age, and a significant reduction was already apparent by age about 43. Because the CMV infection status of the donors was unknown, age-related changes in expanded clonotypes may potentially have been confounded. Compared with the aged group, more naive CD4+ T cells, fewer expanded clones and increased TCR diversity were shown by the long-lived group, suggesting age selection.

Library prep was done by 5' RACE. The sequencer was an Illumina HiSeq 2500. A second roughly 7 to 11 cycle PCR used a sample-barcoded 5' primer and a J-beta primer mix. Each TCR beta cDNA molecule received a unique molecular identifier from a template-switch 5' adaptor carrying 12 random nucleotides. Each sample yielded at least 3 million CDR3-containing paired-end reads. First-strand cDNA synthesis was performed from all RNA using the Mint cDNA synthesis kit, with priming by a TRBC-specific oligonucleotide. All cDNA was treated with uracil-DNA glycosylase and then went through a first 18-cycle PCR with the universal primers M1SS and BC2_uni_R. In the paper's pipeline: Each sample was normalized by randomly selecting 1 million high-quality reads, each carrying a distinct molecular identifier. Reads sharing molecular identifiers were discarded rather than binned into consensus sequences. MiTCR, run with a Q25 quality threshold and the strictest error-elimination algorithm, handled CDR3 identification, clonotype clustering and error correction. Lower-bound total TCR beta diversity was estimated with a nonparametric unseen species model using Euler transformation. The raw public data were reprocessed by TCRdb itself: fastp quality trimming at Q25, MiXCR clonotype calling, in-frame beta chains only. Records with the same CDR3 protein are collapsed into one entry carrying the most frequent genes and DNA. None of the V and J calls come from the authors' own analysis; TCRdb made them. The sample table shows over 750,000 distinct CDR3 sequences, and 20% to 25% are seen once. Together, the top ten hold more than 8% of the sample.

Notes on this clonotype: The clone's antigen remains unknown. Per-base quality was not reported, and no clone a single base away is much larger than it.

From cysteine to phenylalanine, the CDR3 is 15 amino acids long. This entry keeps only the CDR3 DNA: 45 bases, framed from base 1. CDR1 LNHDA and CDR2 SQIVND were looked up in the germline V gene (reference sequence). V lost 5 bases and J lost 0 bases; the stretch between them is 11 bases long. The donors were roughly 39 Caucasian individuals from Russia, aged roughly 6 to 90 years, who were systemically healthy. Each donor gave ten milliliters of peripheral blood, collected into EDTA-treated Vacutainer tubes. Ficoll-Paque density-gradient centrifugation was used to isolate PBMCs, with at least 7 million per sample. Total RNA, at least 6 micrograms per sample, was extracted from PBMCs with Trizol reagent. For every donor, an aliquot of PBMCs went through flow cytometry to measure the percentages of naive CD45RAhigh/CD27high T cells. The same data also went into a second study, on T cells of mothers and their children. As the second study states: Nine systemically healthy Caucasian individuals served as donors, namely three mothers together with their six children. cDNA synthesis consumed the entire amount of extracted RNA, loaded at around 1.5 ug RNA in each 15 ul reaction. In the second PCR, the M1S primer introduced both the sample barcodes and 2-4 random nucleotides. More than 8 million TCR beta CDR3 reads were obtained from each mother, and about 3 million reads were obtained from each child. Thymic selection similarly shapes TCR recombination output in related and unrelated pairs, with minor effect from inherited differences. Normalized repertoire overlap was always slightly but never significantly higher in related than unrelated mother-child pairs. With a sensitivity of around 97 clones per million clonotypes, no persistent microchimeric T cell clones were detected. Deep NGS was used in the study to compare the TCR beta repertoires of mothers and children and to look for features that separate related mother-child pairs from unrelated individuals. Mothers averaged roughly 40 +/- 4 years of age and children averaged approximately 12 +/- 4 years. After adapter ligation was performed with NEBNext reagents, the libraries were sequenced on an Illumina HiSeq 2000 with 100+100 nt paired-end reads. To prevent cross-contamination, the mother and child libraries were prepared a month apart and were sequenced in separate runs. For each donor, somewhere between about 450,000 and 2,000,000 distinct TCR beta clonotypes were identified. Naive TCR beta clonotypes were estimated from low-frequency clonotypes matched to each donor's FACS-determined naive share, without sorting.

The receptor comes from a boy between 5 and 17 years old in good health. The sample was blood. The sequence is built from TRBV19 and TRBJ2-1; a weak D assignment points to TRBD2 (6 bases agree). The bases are TGTGCCAGTAGTTTAGCGGTTCTCTCCTACAATGAGCAGTTCTTC. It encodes CASSLAVLSYNEQFF.